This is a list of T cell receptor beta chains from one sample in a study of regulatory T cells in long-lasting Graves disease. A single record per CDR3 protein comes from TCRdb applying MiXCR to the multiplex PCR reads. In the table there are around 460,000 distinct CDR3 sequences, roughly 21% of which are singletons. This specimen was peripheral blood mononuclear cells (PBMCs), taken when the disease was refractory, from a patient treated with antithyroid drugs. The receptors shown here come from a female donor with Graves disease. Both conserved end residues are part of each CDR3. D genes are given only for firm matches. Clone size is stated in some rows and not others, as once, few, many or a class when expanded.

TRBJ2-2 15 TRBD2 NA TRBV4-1 CASSQEASGAGELFF TGCGCCAGCAGCCAAGAGGCTAGCGGGGCCGGGGAGCTGTTTTTT
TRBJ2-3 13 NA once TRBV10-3 CAIRPPDTDTQYF TGTGCCATCAGGCCCCCGGACACAGATACGCAGTATTTT
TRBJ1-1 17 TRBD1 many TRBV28 CASSLYGTDRGDTEAFF TGTGCCAGCAGTTTATATGGGACAGACAGAGGCGACACTGAAGCTTTCTTT
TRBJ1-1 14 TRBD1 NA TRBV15 CATSRDRGWTEAFF TGTGCCACCAGCAGAGACAGGGGGTGGACTGAAGCTTTCTTT
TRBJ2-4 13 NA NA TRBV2 CASSEAWENIQYF TGTGCCAGCAGTGAGGCCTGGGAGAACATTCAGTACTTC
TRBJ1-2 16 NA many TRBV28 CASLPVMVQGAYGYTF TGTGCCAGCCTCCCCGTAATGGTGCAGGGAGCCTATGGCTACACCTTC
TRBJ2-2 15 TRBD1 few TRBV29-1 CSVEGAVANTGELFF TGCAGCGTCGAGGGGGCCGTCGCGAACACCGGGGAGCTGTTTTTT
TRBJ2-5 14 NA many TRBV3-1 CASSLKWAEETQYF TGTGCCAGCAGCCTCAAATGGGCAGAAGAGACCCAGTACTTC
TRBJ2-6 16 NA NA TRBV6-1 CASSRAKPPGANVLTF TGTGCCAGCAGTCGGGCCAAACCCCCCGGGGCCAACGTCCTGACTTTC
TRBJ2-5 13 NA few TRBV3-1 CASSQDRWETQYF TGTGCCAGCAGCCAAGACAGATGGGAGACCCAGTACTTC
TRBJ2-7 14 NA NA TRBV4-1 CASSQLLVSYGQYF TGCGCCAGCAGCCAATTACTAGTAAGCTACGGGCAGTACTTC
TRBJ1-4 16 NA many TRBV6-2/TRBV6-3 CASSYSGGATNEKLFF TGTGCCAGCAGTTACTCTGGGGGCGCAACTAATGAAAAACTGTTTTTT
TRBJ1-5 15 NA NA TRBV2 CASSPGGAPLQPQHF TGTGCCAGCTCACCGGGGGGGGCGCCCCTTCAGCCCCAGCATTTT
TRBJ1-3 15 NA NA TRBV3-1 CASSQDSLTGNTIYF TGTGCCAGCAGCCAAGACAGCCTTACTGGAAACACCATATATTTT
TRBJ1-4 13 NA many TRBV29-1 CSVAGATNEKLFF TGCAGCGTTGCAGGGGCCACTAATGAAAAACTGTTTTTT
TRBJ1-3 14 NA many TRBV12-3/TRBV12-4 CASSLGGPGNTIYF TGTGCCAGCAGTCTTGGGGGCCCTGGAAACACCATATATTTT
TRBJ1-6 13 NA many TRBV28 CASSSGDNSPLHF TGTGCCAGCAGTTCAGGGGACAATTCACCCCTCCACTTT
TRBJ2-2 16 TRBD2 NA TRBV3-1 CASSQEGGGNTGELFF TGTGCCAGCAGCCAAGAAGGCGGGGGGAACACCGGGGAGCTGTTTTTT
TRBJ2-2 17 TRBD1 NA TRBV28 CASSFEDRGQFPGELFF TGTGCCAGCAGTTTCGAGGACAGGGGGCAGTTTCCCGGGGAGCTGTTTTTT
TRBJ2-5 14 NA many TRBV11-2 CASSLVGVLETQYF TGTGCCAGCAGCTTAGTTGGGGTCTTGGAGACCCAGTACTTC
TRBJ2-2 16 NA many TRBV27 CASSLLGPLNTGELFF TGTGCCAGCAGTTTATTGGGGCCACTGAACACCGGGGAGCTGTTTTTT
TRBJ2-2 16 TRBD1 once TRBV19 CASCIGTGVYTGELFF TGTGCCAGTTGTATCGGGACAGGGGTATACACCGGGGAGCTGTTTTTT
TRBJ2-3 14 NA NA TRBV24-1 CATSTSFMTDTQYF TGTGCCACCAGTACCAGTTTTATGACAGATACGCAGTATTTT
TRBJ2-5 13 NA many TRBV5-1 CASSSRSQETQYF TGTGCCAGCAGCTCCCGATCCCAAGAGACCCAGTACTTC
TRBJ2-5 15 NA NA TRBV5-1 CASSLATDQQETQYF TGCGCCAGCAGCTTGGCCACGGATCAGCAAGAGACCCAGTACTTC
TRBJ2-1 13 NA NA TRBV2 CASSEPGPNEQFF TGTGCCAGCAGTGAACCAGGGCCCAATGAGCAGTTCTTC